This T cell receptor beta chain was sequenced for a study of blood T cell repertoires in COVID-19. About the research overall: Sites in the United States, Italy and Spain provided acute and convalescent COVID-19 samples. T cells, B-cell-depleted T cells, or PBMCs provided the cDNA or gDNA that served as material.

The trim removed 0 bases at V and 3 bases at J, leaving 3 bases unmatched. Germline V gene sequence: CDR1 SGHTA, CDR2 FQGNSA. The CDR3 spans 15 residues. Per the original data handling: Scientists estimated how many nucleated cells there were by amplifying reference gene primers. Sequenced by immunoSEQ multiplex PCR; TCRdb stores in-frame clones only, minus some. The V and J calls and clone size come from that table; D and trimming were worked out from the DNA. The sample has tens of thousands of clones, approximately 86% seen once. The sample consisted of peripheral blood. This sequence was found in a man aged 35 to 55 with acute or convalescent COVID-19. The gene calls are TRBV7-2 and TRBJ2-3; 7 bases map to TRBD2. CDR3 nucleotide sequence: TGTGCCAGCAGCTTAGCGGGGGGGAGGACAGATACGCAGTATTTT. This codes for CASSLAGGRTDTQYF.